Following are 3 T cell receptor beta chains from one sample sequenced in a study of beta chain features in type 1 diabetes. The authors reverse transcribed all of the isolated RNA, so sequencing captured expressed TCRB transcripts. Clones were sequenced by immunoSEQ multiplex PCR, and TCRdb holds only the in-frame ones, with some missing. The data show some 180,000 clones, about 13% seen once. The sequencing input was central memory CD4+ T cells from blood. Source of these receptors: a woman aged 18 to 35 in good health.

This chain links TRBV7-3 with TRBJ2-5; perhaps TRBD2 as D (6 bases). Looked up from germline, CDR1 is SGHTA and CDR2 is FQGTGA. The ends were cut back, 8 bases at V and 5 bases at J, with 12 bases in the middle. This CDR3 spans 12 amino acids. The CDR3 nucleotides are TGTGCCAGCCGGGAGTCGGCGGAGACCCAGTACTTC. Amino acids: CASRESAETQYF. The full variable domain, its missing parts supplied by reference TRBV7-3 and TRBJ2-5, is GAGVSQTPSNKVTEKGKYVELRCDPISGHTALYWYRQSLGQGPEFLIYFQGTGAADDSGLPNDRFFAVRPEGSVSTLKIQRTERGDSAVYLCASRESAETQYFGPGTRLLVL.

This clone was detected only a few times. The J gene is TRBJ1-5, the V gene TRBV30; D perhaps matches TRBD1 (5 bases). CDR1 and CDR2 from the germline V gene are GTSNPN and SVGIG (reference sequence). CDR3 size: 10 residues. Trimming stripped 8 bases from V and 6 bases from J, with 8 bases between. The CDR3 here is CATGGQPQHF. The CDR3 nucleotides read TGTGCCACAGGTGGTCAGCCCCAGCATTTT. The full variable domain, with the rest looked up from reference TRBV30 and TRBJ1-5, is SQTIHQWPATLVQPVGSPLSLECTVEGTSNPNLYWYRQAAGRGLQLLFYSVGIGQISSEVPQNLSASRPQDRQFILSSKKLLLSDSGFYLCATGGQPQHFGDGTRLSIL.

The table lists this clone with a few counts. V is TRBV20-1 and J is TRBJ2-7; tentatively, D is TRBD1 (6 bases). Germline lookup yields CDR1 DFQATT and CDR2 SNEGSKA (reference sequence). The V and J ends lost 5 bases and 6 bases respectively, with 11 bases between them. The CDR3 spans 11 residues. The CDR3 bases are TGCAGTGCTCCCACAGGGTCCGAGCAGTACTTC. Translation gives CSAPTGSEQYF.